This T cell receptor beta chain came from a study of metastatic and nonmetastatic thyroid tumors. For the study at large: Repertoires of blood and of tissue (tumor or nodule) from malignant and benign thyroid patients were compared.

Study-level results: Significantly higher TCR beta diversity was reportedly seen in malignant thyroid tumors than benign nodules, in blood and tumor.

There were no patients who had received any treatment before thyroid surgery. The germline gives CDR1 SGHDT, CDR2 YYEEEE. The CDR3 is made up of 16 amino acids. Trimming removed 1 base from V and 3 bases from J; junction bases left unmatched: 4. This clone was detected many times. The antigen is not known. In the original processing: Researchers built a distant-metastasis classifier for papillary thyroid cancer that drew on CDR3 differences across clinicopathological groups. TCRdb reanalyzed the PCR reads with MiXCR. The V and J calls, along with clone size, are taken from TCRdb and not from the paper's own processing. The data show 20,000 to 25,000 clones, just over 20% seen once.

This TCR derives from a female donor with papillary thyroid cancer or a benign thyroid nodule (not recorded which). Some clones in this sample may be carry-over from other donors' samples. The specimen was blood. The gene calls are TRBV5-6 and TRBJ2-3; 11 bases agree with TRBD2. CDR3 in amino acids: CASSLTGLAVTDTQYF. The CDR3 bases are TGTGCCAGCAGCTTGACGGGACTAGCGGTAACAGATACGCAGTATTTT. Based on the CDR3 plus reference TRBV5-6 and TRBJ2-3, the full variable domain is DAGVTQSPTHLIKTRGQQVTLRCSPKSGHDTVSWYQQALGQGPQFIFQYYEEEERQRGNFPDRFSGHQFPNYSSELNVNALLLGDSALYLCASSLTGLAVTDTQYFGPGTRLTVL.